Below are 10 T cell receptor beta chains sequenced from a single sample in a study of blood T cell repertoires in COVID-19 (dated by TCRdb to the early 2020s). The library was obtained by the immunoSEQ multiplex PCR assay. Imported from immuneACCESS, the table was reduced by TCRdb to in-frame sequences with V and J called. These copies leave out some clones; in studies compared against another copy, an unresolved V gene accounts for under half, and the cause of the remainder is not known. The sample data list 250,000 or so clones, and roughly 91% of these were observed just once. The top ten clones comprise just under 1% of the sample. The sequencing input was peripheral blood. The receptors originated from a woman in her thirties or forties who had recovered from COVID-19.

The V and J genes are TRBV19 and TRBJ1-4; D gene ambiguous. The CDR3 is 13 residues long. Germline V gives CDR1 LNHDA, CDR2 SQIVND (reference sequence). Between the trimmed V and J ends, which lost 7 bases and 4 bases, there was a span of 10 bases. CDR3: CASTPGFNEKLFF. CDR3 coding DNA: TGTGCCAGTACCCCCGGGTTTAATGAAAAACTGTTTTTT.

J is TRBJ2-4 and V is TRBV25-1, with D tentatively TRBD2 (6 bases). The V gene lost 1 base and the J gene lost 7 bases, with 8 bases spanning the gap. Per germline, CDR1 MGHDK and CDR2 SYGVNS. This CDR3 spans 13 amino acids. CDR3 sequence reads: CASSEWGENIQYF. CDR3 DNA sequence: TGTGCCAGCAGTGAATGGGGGGAGAACATTCAGTACTTC.

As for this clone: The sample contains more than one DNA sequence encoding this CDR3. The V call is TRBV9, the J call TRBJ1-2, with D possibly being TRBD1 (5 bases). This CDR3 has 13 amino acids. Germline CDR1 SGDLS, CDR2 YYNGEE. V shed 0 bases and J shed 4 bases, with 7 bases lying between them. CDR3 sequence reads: CASSVGGSYGYTF. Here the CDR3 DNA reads TGTGCCAGCAGCGTAGGGGGCTCCTATGGCTACACCTTC.

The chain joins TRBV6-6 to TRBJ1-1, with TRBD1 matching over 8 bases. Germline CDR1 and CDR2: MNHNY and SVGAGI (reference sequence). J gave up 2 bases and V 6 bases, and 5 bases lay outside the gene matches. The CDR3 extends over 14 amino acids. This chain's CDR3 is CASRQGGVNTEAFF. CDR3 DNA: TGTGCCAGCAGACAGGGGGGGGTAAACACTGAAGCTTTCTTT.

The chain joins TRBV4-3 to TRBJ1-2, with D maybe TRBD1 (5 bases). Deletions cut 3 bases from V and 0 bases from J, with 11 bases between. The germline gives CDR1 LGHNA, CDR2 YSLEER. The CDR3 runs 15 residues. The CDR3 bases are TGCGCCAGCAGCCAGGCGGGGCTTGCTAACTATGGCTACACCTTC. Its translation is CASSQAGLANYGYTF.

CDR3 DNA: TGTGCCAGCAGCACCCTGGGGGGGGCGCGGGTAGATGGCTACACCTTC. It translates to CASSTLGGARVDGYTF. The chain joins TRBV7-9 to TRBJ1-2; tentative D call: TRBD1 (6 bases). The V and J ends lost 5 bases and 6 bases respectively, with 22 bases between them. The CDR3 runs 16 residues. Germline V gives CDR1 SEHNR, CDR2 FQNEAQ (reference sequence).

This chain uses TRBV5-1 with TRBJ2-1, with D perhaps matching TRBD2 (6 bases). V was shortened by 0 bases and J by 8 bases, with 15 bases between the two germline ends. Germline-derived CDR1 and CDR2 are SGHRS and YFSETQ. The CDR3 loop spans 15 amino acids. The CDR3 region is CASSLGSAGWDEQFF. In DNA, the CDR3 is TGCGCCAGCAGCTTGGGGTCGGCGGGATGGGATGAGCAGTTCTTC. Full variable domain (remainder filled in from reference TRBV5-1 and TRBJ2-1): KAGVTQTPRYLIKTRGQQVTLSCSPISGHRSVSWYQQTPGQGLQFLFEYFSETQRNKGNFPGRFSGRQFSNSRSEMNVSTLELGDSALYLCASSLGSAGWDEQFFGPGTRLTVL.

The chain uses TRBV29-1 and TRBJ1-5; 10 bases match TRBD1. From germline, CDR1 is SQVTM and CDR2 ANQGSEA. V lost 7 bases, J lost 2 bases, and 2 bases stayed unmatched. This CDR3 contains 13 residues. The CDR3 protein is CSAGQGGNQPQHF. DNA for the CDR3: TGCAGCGCCGGACAGGGGGGCAATCAGCCCCAGCATTTT.

The CDR3 DNA is TGTGCCAGCAGGGGGACAGGACCCAATCAGCCCCAGCATTTT. This codes for CASRGTGPNQPQHF. The chain uses TRBV6-5 and TRBJ1-5; 8 nucleotides align to TRBD1. Germline V CDR1 and CDR2: MNHEY, SVGAGI. CDR3 length: 14 residues. With 6 bases clipped from V and 3 bases from J, the junction kept 4 bases outside the gene matches.

This CDR3 is CASSRPGQGTNEKLFF. The DNA of the CDR3 is TGTGCCAGCAGCCGCCCCGGACAGGGAACTAATGAAAAACTGTTTTTT. This sequence joins TRBV6-2 or TRBV6-3 and TRBJ1-4; 8 nucleotides line up with TRBD1. The CDR3 runs to 16 residues. Germline loops: CDR1 MNHEY, CDR2 SVGEGT. V dropped 6 bases and J dropped 1; count of bases not matched to a gene: 7.